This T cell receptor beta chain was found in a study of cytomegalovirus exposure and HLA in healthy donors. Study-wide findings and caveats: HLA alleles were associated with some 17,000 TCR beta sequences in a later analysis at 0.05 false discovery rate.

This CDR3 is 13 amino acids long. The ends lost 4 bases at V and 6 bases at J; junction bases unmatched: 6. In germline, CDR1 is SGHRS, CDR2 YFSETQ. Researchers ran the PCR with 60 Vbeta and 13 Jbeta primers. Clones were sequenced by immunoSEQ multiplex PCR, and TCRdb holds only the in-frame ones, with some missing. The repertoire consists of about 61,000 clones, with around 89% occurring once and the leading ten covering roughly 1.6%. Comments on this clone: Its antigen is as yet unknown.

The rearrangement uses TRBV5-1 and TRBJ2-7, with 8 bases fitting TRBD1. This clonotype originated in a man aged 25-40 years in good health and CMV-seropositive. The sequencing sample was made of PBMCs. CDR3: CASSKQTGVEQYF. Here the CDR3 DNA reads TGCGCCAGCAGCAAACAGACAGGGGTCGAGCAGTACTTC.